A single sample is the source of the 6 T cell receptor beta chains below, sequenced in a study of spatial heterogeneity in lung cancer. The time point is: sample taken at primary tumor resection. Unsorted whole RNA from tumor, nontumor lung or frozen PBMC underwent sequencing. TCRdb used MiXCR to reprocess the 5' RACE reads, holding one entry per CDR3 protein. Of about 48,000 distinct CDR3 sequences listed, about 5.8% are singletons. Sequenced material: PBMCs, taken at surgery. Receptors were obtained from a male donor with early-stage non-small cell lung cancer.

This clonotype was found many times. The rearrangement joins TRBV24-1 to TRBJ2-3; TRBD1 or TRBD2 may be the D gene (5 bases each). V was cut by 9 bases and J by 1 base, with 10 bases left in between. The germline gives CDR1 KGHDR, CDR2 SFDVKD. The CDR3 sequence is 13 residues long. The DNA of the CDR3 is TGTGCCACCGGGGGTGATGGCACAGATACGCAGTATTTT. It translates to CATGGDGTDTQYF.

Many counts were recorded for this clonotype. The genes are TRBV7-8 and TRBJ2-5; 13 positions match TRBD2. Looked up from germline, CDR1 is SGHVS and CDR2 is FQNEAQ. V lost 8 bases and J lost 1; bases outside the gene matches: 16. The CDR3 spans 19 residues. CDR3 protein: CASRLGRTSGRNLQETQYF. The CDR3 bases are TGTGCCAGCCGGCTTGGTAGGACTAGCGGGAGAAATCTCCAAGAGACCCAGTACTTC.

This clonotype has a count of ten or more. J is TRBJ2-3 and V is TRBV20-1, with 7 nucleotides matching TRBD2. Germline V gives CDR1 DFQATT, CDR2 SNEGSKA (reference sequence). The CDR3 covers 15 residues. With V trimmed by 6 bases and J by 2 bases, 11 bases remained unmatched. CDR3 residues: CSASGTPGDTDTQYF. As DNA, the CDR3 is TGCAGTGCAAGCGGGACTCCCGGGGACACAGATACGCAGTATTTT.

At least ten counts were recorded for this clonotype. The CDR3 loop reads CSVDRGSEQYF. CDR3 DNA sequence: TGCAGTGTTGACAGGGGTTCCGAGCAGTACTTC. The chain uses TRBV20-1 and TRBJ2-7; TRBD1 matches at 8 bases. From germline, CDR1 is DFQATT and CDR2 SNEGSKA (reference sequence). The CDR3 has 11 amino acids. The V and J ends lost 7 bases and 6 bases, in that order; junction bases with no gene match: 5.

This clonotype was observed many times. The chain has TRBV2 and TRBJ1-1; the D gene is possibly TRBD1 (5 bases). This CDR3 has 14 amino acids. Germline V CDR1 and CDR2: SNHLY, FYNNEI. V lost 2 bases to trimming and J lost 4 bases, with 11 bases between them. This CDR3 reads CASSEFWGGTEAFF. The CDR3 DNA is TGTGCCAGCAGTGAATTCTGGGGGGGCACTGAAGCTTTCTTT.

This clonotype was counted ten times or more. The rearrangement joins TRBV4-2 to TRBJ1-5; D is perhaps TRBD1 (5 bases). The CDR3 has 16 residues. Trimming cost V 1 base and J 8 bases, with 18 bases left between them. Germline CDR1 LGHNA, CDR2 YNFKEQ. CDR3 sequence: CASSQGGLAGHKPQHF. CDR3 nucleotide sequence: TGTGCCAGCAGCCAAGGAGGCCTGGCGGGGCATAAGCCCCAGCATTTT.